This T cell receptor (beta chain) was identified in a study of CD8 T cells in ankylosing spondylitis (dated by TCRdb to about 2017). Notes on the research overall: To find TCR variants linked to disease, the study profiled T cell receptor beta repertoires in ankylosing spondylitis patients and healthy donors. Peripheral blood samples were taken, and synovial fluid was additionally collected from ankylosing spondylitis patients. The whole study cohort included 85 to 120 healthy donors and 20 to 30 ankylosing spondylitis patients. The investigation overall reported the following: Some motif variants had previously been reported in the synovial fluid and blood of reactive arthritis patients, which suggests shared mechanisms of disease initiation. A CD8+ phenotype was shown by the disease-linked clones, which were found at relatively low frequencies in peripheral blood. According to the report, matched synovial fluid samples from ankylosing spondylitis patients were significantly enriched for the disease-linked clones. A TCR beta motif made up of under ten highly homologous amino acid variants appeared to be characteristic of blood from ankylosing spondylitis patients.

Details on this clonotype: Its antigen remains unidentified. No much larger clonotype is one base removed from it; base qualities were not supplied.

V is shortened by 4 bases, J by 7 bases, and the region joining them spans 11 bases. According to the germline V gene (reference sequence), CDR1 reads SEHNR and CDR2 reads FQNEAQ. Including cysteine and phenylalanine, the CDR3 has 13 amino acids. Only CDR3 DNA remains: 39 bases, in frame from the first base. The sample was run on an Illumina HiSeq 2500. Quantitative 5'-RACE with molecular barcodes was the method used to prepare the TCR beta libraries. As for the authors' bioinformatics: A new computational method based on a probabilistic model of VDJ rearrangement was used to identify disease-linked TCR variants. TCRdb's own reprocessing of the public reads used fastp at Q25 and MiXCR and kept productive beta chains. One record per CDR3 amino acid sequence lists the most common genes and DNA. TCRdb assigned the V and J calls; the authors' analysis was not used. This sample lists hundreds of thousands of distinct CDR3 sequences; roughly 32% were detected once. The ten most abundant clones make up around 4.5% of the sample.

The chain employs TRBV7-9 and TRBJ2-1; a confident D gene designation cannot be given. The material sequenced was blood, either unsorted or a sorted T cell fraction (not recorded which). This receptor was identified in a male donor with ankylosing spondylitis or in good health (not recorded which). The CDR3 reads as follows: CASSSEIRNEQFF. The bases read TGTGCCAGCAGCTCCGAAATACGGAATGAGCAGTTCTTC.